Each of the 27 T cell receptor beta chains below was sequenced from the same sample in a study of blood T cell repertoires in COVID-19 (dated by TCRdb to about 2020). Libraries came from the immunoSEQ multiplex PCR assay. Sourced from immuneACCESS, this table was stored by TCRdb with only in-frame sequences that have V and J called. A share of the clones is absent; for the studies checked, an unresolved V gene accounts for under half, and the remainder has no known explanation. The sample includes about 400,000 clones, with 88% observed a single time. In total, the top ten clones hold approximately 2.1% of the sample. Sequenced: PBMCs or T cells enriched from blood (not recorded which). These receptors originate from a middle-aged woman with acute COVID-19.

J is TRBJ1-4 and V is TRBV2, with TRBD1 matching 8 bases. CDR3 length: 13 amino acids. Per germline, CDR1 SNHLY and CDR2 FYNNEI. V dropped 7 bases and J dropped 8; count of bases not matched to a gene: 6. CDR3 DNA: TGTGCCAGCAACGACAGGGGAGGGGAAAAACTGTTTTTT. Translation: CASNDRGGEKLFF.

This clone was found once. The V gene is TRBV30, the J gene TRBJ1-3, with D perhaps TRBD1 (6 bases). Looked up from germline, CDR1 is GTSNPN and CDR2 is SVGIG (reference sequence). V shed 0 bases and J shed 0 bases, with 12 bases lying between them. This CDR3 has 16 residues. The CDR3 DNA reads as TGTGCCTGGAGTGTCAGGACAGTAAGCTCTGGAAACACCATATATTTT. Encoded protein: CAWSVRTVSSGNTIYF.

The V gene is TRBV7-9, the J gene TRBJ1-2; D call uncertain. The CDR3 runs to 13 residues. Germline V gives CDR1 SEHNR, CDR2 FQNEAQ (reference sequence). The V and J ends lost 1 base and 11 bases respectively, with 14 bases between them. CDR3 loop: CASSLGVARSYTF. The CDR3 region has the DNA TGTGCCAGCAGCTTAGGAGTGGCGAGGAGTTACACCTTC. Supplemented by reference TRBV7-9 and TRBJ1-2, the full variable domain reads DTGVSQNPRHKITKRGQNVTFRCDPISEHNRLYWYRQTLGQGPEFLTYFQNEAQLEKSRLLSDRFSAERPKGSFSTLEIQRTEQGDSAMYLCASSLGVARSYTFGSGTRLTVV.

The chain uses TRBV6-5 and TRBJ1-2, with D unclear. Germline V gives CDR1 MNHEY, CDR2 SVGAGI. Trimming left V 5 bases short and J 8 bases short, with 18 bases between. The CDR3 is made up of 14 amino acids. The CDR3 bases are TGTGCCAGCAGTCCGGGCCTAGCCTTTGGGGGCTACACCTTC. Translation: CASSPGLAFGGYTF.

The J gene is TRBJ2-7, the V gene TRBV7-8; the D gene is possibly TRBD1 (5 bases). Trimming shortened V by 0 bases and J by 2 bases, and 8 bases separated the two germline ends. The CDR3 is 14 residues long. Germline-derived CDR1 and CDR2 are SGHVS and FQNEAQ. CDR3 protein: CASSLAGLTYEQYF. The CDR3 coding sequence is TGTGCCAGCAGCTTAGCGGGGCTAACCTACGAGCAGTACTTC.

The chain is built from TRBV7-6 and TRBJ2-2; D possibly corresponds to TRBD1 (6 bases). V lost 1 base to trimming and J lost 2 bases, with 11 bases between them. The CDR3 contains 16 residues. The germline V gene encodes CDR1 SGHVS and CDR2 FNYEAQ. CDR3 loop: CASSLVQGDNTGELFF. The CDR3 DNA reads TGTGCCAGCAGCTTAGTACAGGGTGATAACACCGGGGAGCTGTTTTTT.

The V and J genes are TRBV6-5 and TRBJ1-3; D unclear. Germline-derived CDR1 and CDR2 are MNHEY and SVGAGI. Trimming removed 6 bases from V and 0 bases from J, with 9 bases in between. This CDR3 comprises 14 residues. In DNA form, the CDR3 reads TGTGCCAGCAGCCGGTCCCTCTCTGGAAACACCATATATTTT. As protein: CASSRSLSGNTIYF.

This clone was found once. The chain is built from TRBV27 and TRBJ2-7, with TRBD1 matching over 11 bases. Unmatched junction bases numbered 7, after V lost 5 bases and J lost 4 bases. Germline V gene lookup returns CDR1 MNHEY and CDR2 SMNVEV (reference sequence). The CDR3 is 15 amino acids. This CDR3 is CASSPDRGLVYEQYF. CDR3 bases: TGTGCCAGCAGTCCGGACAGGGGGCTGGTTTACGAGCAGTACTTC.

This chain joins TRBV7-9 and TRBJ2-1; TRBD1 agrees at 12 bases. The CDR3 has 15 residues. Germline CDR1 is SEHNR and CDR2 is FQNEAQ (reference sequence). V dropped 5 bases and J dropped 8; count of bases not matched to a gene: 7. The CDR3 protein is CASSQGQGAYHEQFF. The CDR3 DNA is TGTGCCAGCAGCCAGGGACAGGGGGCGTACCATGAGCAGTTCTTC.

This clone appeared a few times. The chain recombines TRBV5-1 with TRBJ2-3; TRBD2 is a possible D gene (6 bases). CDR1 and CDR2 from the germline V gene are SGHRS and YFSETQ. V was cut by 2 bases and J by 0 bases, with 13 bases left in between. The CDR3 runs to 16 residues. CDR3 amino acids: CASSFSSASSTDTQYF. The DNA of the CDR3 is TGCGCCAGCAGCTTCTCTAGCGCCTCTAGCACAGATACGCAGTATTTT.

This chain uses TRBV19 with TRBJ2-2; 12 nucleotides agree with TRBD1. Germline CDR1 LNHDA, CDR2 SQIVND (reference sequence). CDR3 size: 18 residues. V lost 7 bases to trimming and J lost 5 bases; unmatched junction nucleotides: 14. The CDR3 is CASTTPPGTGGTTGELFF. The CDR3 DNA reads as TGTGCCAGTACCACCCCCCCGGGGACAGGGGGCACTACCGGGGAGCTGTTTTTT.

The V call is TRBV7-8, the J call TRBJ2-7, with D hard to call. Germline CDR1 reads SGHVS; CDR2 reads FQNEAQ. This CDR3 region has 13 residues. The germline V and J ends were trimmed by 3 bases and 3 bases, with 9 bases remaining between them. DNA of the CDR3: TGTGCCAGCAGCTTCCGGAGTTACTACGAGCAGTACTTC. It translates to CASSFRSYYEQYF.

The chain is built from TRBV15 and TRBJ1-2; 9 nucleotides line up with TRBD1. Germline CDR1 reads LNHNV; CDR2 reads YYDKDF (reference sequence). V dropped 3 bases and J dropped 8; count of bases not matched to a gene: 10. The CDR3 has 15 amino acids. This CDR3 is CATSRGGQGQQGYTF. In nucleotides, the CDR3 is TGTGCCACCAGCAGGGGGGGACAGGGCCAACAGGGCTACACCTTC.

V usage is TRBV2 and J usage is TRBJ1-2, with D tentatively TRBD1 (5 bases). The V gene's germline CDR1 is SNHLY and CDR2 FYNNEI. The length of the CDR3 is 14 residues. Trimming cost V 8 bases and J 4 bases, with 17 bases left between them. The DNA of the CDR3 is TGTGCCAGCGGTCAATGGGGCGGCGGCTATGGCTACACCTTC. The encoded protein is CASGQWGGGYGYTF.

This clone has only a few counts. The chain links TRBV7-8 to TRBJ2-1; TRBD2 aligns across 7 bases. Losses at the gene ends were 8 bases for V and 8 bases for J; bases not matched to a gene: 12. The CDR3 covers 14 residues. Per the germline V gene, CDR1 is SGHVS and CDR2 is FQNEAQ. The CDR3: CASGIGGGRDEQFF. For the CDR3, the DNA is TGTGCCAGCGGTATTGGGGGGGGAAGAGATGAGCAGTTCTTC.

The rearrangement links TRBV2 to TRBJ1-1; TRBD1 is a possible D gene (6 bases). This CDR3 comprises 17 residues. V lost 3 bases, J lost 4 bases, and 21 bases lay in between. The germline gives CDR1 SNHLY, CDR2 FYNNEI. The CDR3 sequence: CASSEAGVRGGSTEAFF. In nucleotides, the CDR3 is TGTGCCAGCAGTGAGGCGGGGGTCCGAGGGGGATCCACTGAAGCTTTCTTT.

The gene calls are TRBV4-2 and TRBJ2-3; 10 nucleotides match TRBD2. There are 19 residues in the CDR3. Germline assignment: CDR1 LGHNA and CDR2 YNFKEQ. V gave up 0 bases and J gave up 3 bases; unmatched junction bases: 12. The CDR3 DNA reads TGTGCCAGCAGCCAAGAACGTGGTAGCGGGGGGACCGTAACAGATACGCAGTATTTT. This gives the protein CASSQERGSGGTVTDTQYF.

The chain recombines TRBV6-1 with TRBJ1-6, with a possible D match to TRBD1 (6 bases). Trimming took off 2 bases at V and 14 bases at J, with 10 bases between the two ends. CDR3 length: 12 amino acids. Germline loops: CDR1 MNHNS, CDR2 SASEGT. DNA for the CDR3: TGTGCCAGCAGTGAAAACAGGGTAACCCTCCACTTT. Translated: CASSENRVTLHF.

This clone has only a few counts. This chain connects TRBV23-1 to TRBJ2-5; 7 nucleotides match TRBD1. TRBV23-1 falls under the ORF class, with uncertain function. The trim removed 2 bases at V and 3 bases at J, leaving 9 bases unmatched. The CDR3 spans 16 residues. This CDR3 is CASSQGQGQPKETQYF. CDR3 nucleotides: TGCGCCAGCAGTCAAGGTCAGGGACAGCCTAAAGAGACCCAGTACTTC.

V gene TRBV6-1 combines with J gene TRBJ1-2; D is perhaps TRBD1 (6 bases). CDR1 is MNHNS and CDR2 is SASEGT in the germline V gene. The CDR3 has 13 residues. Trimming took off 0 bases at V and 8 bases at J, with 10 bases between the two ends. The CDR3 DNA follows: TGTGCCAGCAGTGAAGCTGGCAGGGGAGGCTACACCTTC. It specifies CASSEAGRGGYTF.

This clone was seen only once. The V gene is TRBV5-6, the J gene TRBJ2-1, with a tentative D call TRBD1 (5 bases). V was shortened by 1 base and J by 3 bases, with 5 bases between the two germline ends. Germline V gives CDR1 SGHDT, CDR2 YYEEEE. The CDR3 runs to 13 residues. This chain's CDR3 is CASSLTGYNEQFF. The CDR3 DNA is TGTGCCAGCAGCTTGACAGGCTACAATGAGCAGTTCTTC.

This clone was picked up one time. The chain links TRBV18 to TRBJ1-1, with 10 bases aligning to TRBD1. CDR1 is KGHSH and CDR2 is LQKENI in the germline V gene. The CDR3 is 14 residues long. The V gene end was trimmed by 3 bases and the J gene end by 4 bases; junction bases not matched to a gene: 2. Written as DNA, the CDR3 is TGTGCCAGCTCACCGACAGGGGGCATCACTGAAGCTTTCTTT. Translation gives CASSPTGGITEAFF.

The DNA of the CDR3 is TGTGCCAGCAGCTTAATAAAGGGAGGGGGAGGCTACACCTTC. Its translation: CASSLIKGGGGYTF. V and J are TRBV21-1 and TRBJ1-2. TRBV21-1 is an annotated pseudogene. The CDR3 consists of 14 residues.

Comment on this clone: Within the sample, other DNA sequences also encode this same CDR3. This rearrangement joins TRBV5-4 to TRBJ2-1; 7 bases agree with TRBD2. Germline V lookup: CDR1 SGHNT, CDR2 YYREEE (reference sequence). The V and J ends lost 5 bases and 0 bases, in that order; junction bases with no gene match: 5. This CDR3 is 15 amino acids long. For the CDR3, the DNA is TGTGCCAGCAGTCCCGGGGGGAGCTCCTACAATGAGCAGTTCTTC. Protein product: CASSPGGSSYNEQFF. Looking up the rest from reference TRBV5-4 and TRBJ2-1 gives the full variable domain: ETGVTQSPTHLIKTRGQQVTLRCSSQSGHNTVSWYQQALGQGPQFIFQYYREEENGRGNFPPRFSGLQFPNYSSELNVNALELDDSALYLCASSPGGSSYNEQFFGPGTRLTVL.

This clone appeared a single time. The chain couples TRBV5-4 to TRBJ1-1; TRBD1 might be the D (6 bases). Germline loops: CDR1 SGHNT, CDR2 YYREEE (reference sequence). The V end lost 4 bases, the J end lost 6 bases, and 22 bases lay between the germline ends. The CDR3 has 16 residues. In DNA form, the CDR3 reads TGTGCCAGCAGCCTGGCGGGGGGCGCGATTAAACCTGAAGCTTTCTTT. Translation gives CASSLAGGAIKPEAFF.

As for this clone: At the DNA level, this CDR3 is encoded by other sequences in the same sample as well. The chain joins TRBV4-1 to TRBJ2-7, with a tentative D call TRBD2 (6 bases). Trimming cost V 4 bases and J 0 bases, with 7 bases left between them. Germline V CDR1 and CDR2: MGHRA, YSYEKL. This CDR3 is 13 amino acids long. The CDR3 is CASSRGDSYEQYF. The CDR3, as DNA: TGCGCCAGCAGCCGCGGGGACTCCTACGAGCAGTACTTC.

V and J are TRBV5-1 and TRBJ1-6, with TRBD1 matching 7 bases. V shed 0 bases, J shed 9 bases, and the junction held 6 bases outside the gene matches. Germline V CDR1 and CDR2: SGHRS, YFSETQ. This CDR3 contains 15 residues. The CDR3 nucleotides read TGCGCCAGCAGCTTGGCCGGGAGGGGGCGTTCACCCCTCCACTTT. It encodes CASSLAGRGRSPLHF.